This T cell receptor beta chain was sequenced in a study of CD8 T cells in Susac syndrome. RNA amounts of about 0.5 to 1 ug underwent reverse transcription with random hexamers. The amplification used immunoSEQ multiplex PCR on TCR beta CDR3; it spanned 54 Vbeta and 13 Jbeta. TCRdb re-derived calls from the immunoSEQ multiplex PCR reads in MiXCR, one entry per CDR3 protein. The profile covers over 95,000 distinct CDR3 sequences, with about nine tenths appearing a single time and 0.14% taken by the ten largest. Germline V gene data show CDR1 as LGHDT and CDR2 as YNNKEL (reference sequence). Trimming removed 6 bases from V and 5 bases from J; junction bases left unmatched: 8. This CDR3 has 14 amino acids. In contrast to the negatively isolated CD8+ and CD4+ T cells, TEMRA cells were FACS-enriched.

Sequencing used CD4+ T cells from PBMCs. The chain has TRBV3-1 and TRBJ2-5, with 8 bases fitting TRBD1. This clonotype originated in a human donor in good health. The CDR3 reads CASRGTGLGETQYF. The CDR3 nucleotides are TGTGCCAGCAGAGGGACAGGTCTTGGTGAGACCCAGTACTTC.